A single sample is the source of the 4 T cell receptor beta chains below, sequenced in a study of blood T cell repertoires in COVID-19. TCRdb's table, derived via immunoSEQ multiplex PCR, lists solely in-frame clones and lacks some. The sample yields fewer than 200,000 clones, about four fifths seen once. The sequencing input was peripheral blood. The receptor source for this set is a woman aged 55-70 years with COVID-19, enrolled during active disease.

This sequence joins TRBV4-3 and TRBJ2-3; 9 bases map to TRBD2. The CDR3 has 17 residues. V was clipped by 2 bases and J by 6 bases; unmatched bases: 12. Germline assignment: CDR1 LGHNA and CDR2 YSLEER. CDR3 protein: CASSQSLVTSGGDTQYF. Here the CDR3 DNA reads TGCGCCAGCAGCCAAAGCCTCGTGACTAGCGGAGGGGATACGCAGTATTTT.

This clone was recorded many times. The chain is built from TRBV9 and TRBJ2-1; the D is unclear. Germline V lookup: CDR1 SGDLS, CDR2 YYNGEE. V was pared by 3 bases and J by 9 bases, with 13 bases between. The CDR3 consists of 13 residues. CDR3 sequence: CASSGHTDIEQFF. CDR3 DNA sequence: TGTGCCAGCAGCGGACACACTGACATTGAGCAGTTCTTC.

This clone was picked up one time. The V gene is TRBV3-1 (or the pseudogene TRBV3-2), the J gene TRBJ2-5; D unclear. Germline CDR1 is LGHDT and CDR2 is YNNKEL (reference sequence). Trimming took 1 base from V and 1 from J, leaving 10 bases between them. CDR3 size: 15 residues. The CDR3, as DNA: TGTGCCAGCAGCCAAGCCGTCGCCGGCCAAGAGACCCAGTACTTC. It yields the protein CASSQAVAGQETQYF.

The chain employs TRBV5-4 and TRBJ2-3; 14 bases map to TRBD2. The V gene's germline CDR1 is SGHNT and CDR2 YYREEE (reference sequence). This CDR3 region has 16 residues. Trimming at V came to 3 bases and at J to 5 bases, leaving 5 bases not matched to a gene. CDR3 residues: CASSSDGTSGRDTQYF. Here the CDR3 DNA reads TGTGCCAGCAGCTCCGACGGGACTAGCGGGAGAGATACGCAGTATTTT.